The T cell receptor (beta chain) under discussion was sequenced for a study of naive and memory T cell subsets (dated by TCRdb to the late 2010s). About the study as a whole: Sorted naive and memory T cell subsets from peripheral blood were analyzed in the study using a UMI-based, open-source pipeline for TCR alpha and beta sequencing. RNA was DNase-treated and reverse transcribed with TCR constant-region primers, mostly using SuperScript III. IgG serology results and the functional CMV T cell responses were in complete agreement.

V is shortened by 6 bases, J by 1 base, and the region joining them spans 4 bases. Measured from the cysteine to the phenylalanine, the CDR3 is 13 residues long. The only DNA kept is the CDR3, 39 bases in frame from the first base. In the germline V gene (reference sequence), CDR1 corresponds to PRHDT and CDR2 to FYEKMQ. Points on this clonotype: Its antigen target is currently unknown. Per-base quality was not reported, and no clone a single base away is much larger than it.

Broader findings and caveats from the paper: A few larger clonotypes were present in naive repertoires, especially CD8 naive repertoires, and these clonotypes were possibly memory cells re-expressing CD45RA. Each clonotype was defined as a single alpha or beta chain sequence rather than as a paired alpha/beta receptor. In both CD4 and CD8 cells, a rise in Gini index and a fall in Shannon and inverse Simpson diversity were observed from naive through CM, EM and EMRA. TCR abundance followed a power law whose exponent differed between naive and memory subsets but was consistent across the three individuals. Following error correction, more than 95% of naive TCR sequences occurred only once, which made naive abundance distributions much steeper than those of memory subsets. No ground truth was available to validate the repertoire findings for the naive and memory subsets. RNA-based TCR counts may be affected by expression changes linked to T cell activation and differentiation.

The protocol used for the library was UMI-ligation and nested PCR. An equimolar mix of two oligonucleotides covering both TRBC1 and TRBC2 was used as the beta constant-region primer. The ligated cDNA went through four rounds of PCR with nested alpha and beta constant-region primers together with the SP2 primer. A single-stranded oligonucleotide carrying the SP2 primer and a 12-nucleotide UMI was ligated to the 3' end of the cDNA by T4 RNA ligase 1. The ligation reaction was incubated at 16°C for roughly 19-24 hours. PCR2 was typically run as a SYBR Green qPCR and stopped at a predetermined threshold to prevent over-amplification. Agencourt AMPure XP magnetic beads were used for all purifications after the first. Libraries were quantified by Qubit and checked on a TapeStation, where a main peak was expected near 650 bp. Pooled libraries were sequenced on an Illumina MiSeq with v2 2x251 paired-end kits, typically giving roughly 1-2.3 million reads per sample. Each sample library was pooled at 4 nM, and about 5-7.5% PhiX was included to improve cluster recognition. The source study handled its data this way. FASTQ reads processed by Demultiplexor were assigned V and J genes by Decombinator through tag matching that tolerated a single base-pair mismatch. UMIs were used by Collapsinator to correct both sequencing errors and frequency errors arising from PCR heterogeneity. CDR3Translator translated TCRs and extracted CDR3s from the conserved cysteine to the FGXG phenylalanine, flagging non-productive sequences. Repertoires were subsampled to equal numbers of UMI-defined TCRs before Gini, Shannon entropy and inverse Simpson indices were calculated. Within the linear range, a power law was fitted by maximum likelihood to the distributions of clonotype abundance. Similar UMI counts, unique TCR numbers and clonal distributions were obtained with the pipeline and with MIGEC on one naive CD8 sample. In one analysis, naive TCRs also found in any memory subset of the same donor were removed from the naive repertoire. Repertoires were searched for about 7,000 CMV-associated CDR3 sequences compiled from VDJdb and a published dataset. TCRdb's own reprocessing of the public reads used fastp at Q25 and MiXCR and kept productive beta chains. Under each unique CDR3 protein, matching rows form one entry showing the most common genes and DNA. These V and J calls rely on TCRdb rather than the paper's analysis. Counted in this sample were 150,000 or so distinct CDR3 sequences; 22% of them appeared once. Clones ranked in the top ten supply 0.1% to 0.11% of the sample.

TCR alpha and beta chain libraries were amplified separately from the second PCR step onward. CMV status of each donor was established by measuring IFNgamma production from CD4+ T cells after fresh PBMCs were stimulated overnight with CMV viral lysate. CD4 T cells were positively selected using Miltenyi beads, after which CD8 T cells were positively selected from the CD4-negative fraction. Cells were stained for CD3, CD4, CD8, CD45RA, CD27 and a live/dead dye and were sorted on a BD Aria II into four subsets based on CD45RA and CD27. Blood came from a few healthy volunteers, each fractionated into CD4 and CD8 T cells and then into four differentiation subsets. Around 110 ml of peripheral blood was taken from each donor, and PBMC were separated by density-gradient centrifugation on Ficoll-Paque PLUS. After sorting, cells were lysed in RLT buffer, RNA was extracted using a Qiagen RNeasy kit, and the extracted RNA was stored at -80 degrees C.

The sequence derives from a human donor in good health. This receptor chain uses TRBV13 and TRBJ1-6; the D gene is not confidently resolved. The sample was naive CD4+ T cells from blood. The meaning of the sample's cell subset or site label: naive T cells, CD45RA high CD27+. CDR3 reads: CASRKSYNSPLHF. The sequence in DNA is TGTGCCAGCAGAAAGTCCTATAATTCACCCCTCCACTTT.